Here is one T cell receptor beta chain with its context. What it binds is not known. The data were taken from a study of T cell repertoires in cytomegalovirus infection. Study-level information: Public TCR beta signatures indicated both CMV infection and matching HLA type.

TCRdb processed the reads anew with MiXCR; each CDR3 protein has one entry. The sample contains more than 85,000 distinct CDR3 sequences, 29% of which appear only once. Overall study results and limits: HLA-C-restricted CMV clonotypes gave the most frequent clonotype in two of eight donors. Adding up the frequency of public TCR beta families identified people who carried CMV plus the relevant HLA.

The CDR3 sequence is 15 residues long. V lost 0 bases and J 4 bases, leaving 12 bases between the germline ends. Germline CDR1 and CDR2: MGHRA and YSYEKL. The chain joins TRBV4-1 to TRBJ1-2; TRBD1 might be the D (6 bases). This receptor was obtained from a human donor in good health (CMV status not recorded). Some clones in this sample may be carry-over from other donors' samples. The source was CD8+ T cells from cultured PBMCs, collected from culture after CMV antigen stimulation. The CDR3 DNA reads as TGCGCCAGCAGCCAAGAAGCAGGGGTTGTCTATGGCTACACCTTC. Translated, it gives CASSQEAGVVYGYTF.